A single sample gave rise to the 25 T cell receptor beta chains below, sequenced in a study of blood T cells in healthy people across ages. Next came a second PCR, run for roughly 6 to 11 cycles, which used a sample-barcoded 5' primer along with a J-beta primer mix. TCRdb reprocessed the 5' RACE reads with MiXCR, giving one entry per CDR3 protein. Among some 890,000 distinct CDR3 sequences listed, 29% were seen once. The same sample was also used in a study of T cells of mothers and their children.

Sequences were obtained from blood. The receptor set was obtained from a woman aged 40-49 years in good health.

This rearrangement joins TRBV2 to TRBJ2-3; a weak D match, TRBD1 (5 bases). The CDR3 runs 16 residues. Germline V gene lookup returns CDR1 SNHLY and CDR2 FYNNEI. The V gene lost 0 bases and the J gene lost 2 bases, with 12 bases spanning the gap. DNA of the CDR3: TGTGCCAGCAGTGAAGCGCAGGGATGGAACACAGATACGCAGTATTTT. Translated, it gives CASSEAQGWNTDTQYF.

The rearrangement links TRBV29-1 to TRBJ2-2; D remains ambiguous. CDR1 is SQVTM, CDR2 ANQGSEA, per germline. Trimming took 7 bases from V and 3 from J, leaving 15 bases between them. The CDR3 consists of 14 residues. The CDR3 loop reads CSATRTADTGELFF. The DNA for the CDR3 is TGCAGCGCAACTCGGACCGCGGACACCGGGGAGCTGTTTTTT.

The V gene is TRBV19, the J gene TRBJ2-7; D is ambiguous. This CDR3 has 12 residues. Germline CDR1 and CDR2: LNHDA and SQIVND (reference sequence). Trimming cost V 1 base and J 5 bases, with 6 bases left between them. The DNA for the CDR3 is TGTGCCAGTAGTATAGGGGTGGACGAGCAGTACTTC. Protein product: CASSIGVDEQYF. Using reference TRBV19 and TRBJ2-7 for the parts outside the CDR3, the full variable domain is DGGITQSPKYLFRKEGQNVTLSCEQNLNHDAMYWYRQDPGQGLRLIYYSQIVNDFQKGDIAEGYSVSREKKESFPLTVTSAQKNPTAFYLCASSIGVDEQYFGPGTRLTVT.

This clonotype was observed at least ten times. The gene calls are TRBV6-2 or TRBV6-3 and TRBJ2-7, with D uncertain. Per germline, CDR1 MNHEY and CDR2 SVGEGT. CDR3 length: 14 residues. V was shortened by 8 bases and J by 2 bases, with 16 bases between the two germline ends. The CDR3 is CASAYTSVPYEQYF. CDR3 DNA: TGTGCCAGCGCCTATACTTCCGTCCCCTACGAGCAGTACTTC.

This chain uses TRBV7-9 with TRBJ1-2; the match to TRBD1 covers 8 bases. CDR1 and CDR2 from the germline V gene are SEHNR and FQNEAQ (reference sequence). J gave up 8 bases and V 5 bases, and 7 bases lay outside the gene matches. This CDR3 comprises 13 residues. The CDR3 DNA reads TGTGCCAGCAGCGACAGGGGCGCAACGGGCTACACCTTC. It codes for CASSDRGATGYTF. Variable domain in full (rest from reference TRBV7-9 and TRBJ1-2): DTGVSQNPRHKITKRGQNVTFRCDPISEHNRLYWYRQTLGQGPEFLTYFQNEAQLEKSRLLSDRFSAERPKGSFSTLEIQRTEQGDSAMYLCASSDRGATGYTFGSGTRLTVV.

The table lists this clonotype with a few counts. The chain links TRBV19 to TRBJ2-4; maybe TRBD1 (5 bases). Matching the DNA end better, TRBJ2-7 makes the J call doubtful. In germline, CDR1 is LNHDA, CDR2 SQIVND (reference sequence). This CDR3 region has 14 residues. The CDR3, as DNA: TGTGCCAGTAGCCCTTGGGGCGCTTCCTACGAGCAGTACTTC. It yields the protein CASSPWGASYEQYF.

In this sample, this clonotype turned up a few times. In DNA, the CDR3 is TGTGCCTGGAAGGGGTTCGGGGACAAAGCTGGCTACACCTTC. This sequence encodes CAWKGFGDKAGYTF. The J gene is TRBJ1-2, the V gene TRBV30; possible D gene TRBD1, 6 bases. Germline V gene data show CDR1 as GTSNPN and CDR2 as SVGIG (reference sequence). Trimming took 4 bases from V and 7 from J, leaving 19 bases between them. This CDR3 region has 14 residues.

This clonotype was seen more than once but under ten times. The chain uses TRBV4-2 and TRBJ2-1; TRBD2 matches at 7 bases. CDR1 and CDR2 (germline): LGHNA, YNFKEQ. This CDR3 is 15 amino acids long. J gave up 6 bases and V 3 bases, and 8 bases lay outside the gene matches. The CDR3 sequence: CASSQEPREANEQFF. CDR3 in DNA: TGTGCCAGCAGCCAGGAACCTCGGGAGGCCAATGAGCAGTTCTTC.

The table lists this clonotype with many counts. The chain uses TRBV12-5 and TRBJ2-7; possibly TRBD1 for D (7 bases). The CDR3 has 14 residues. Trimming left V 6 bases short and J 0 bases short, with 12 bases between. CDR1 is LGHNT, CDR2 FRNRAP, per germline. The CDR3 bases are TGTGCTAGTGGCCCGGGGGACAGCTCCTACGAGCAGTACTTC. This sequence encodes CASGPGDSSYEQYF.

This clonotype has a handful of counts. This sequence joins TRBV5-1 and TRBJ2-2; the D is unclear. Looked up from germline, CDR1 is SGHRS and CDR2 is YFSETQ. V lost 4 bases and J 4 bases, leaving 14 bases between the germline ends. The CDR3 is 15 residues long. The CDR3 region is CASSPRQHLTGELFF. The CDR3 DNA is TGCGCCAGCAGCCCCCGGCAACACCTCACCGGGGAGCTGTTTTTT.

As to this clonotype: With a much larger clone just one base away, this may be a read error. The chain couples TRBV15 to TRBJ2-1; 11 bases fit TRBD2. CDR3 size: 15 residues. Looked up from germline, CDR1 is LNHNV and CDR2 is YYDKDF (reference sequence). The CDR3 sequence: CATCRDSGGGNEQFF. DNA for the CDR3: TGTGCCACCTGCAGAGATAGCGGGGGGGGGAATGAGCAGTTCTTC.

This clonotype was seen only a few times. Here the CDR3 reads CASSPSLTGIPSTYEQYF. In DNA, the CDR3 is TGTGCCAGCAGCCCCTCCTTGACAGGGATCCCTTCGACCTACGAGCAGTACTTC. This chain uses TRBV6-5 with TRBJ2-7, with 7 bases fitting TRBD1. Germline assignment: CDR1 MNHEY and CDR2 SVGAGI. The length of the CDR3 is 18 residues. V shed 6 bases and J 2 bases; nucleotides not matched to a gene: 19.

This chain joins TRBV9 and TRBJ2-2; D is unclear. The germline gives CDR1 SGDLS, CDR2 YYNGEE. CDR3 length: 15 residues. The V gene lost 0 bases and the J gene lost 4 bases, with 10 bases spanning the gap. DNA of the CDR3: TGTGCCAGCAGCGTAGCCGGCCTGGGCACCGGGGAGCTGTTTTTT. Amino acid sequence: CASSVAGLGTGELFF.

This rearrangement joins TRBV9 to TRBJ2-5, with 7 bases that match TRBD2. Germline CDR1 SGDLS, CDR2 YYNGEE. The CDR3 has 14 amino acids. V shed 4 bases and J 4 bases; nucleotides not matched to a gene: 7. The CDR3 is CASSPSWGGETQYF. For the CDR3, the DNA is TGTGCCAGCAGCCCAAGTTGGGGGGGAGAGACCCAGTACTTC.

The chain employs TRBV9 and TRBJ2-1, with TRBD1 matching 9 bases. The germline V gene has CDR1 SGDLS and CDR2 YYNGEE. Germline trimming cut 0 bases from V and 11 bases from J; bases unmatched to any gene: 3. The CDR3 loop spans 13 amino acids. The CDR3 loop reads CASSVGGQGQQFF. The DNA of the CDR3 is TGTGCCAGCAGCGTAGGGGGACAGGGTCAGCAGTTCTTC.

The chain combines TRBV15 with TRBJ1-4; no firm D call. Germline lookup yields CDR1 LNHNV and CDR2 YYDKDF (reference sequence). V was pared by 1 base and J by 4 bases, with 10 bases between. The CDR3 has 15 amino acids. The CDR3 DNA reads as TGTGCCACCAGCAGAGCTTGGGGAAATAATGAAAAACTGTTTTTT. This translates into CATSRAWGNNEKLFF.

The chain recombines TRBV28 with TRBJ2-4; 9 bases align to TRBD1. The DNA end is more similar to TRBJ2-7, so the J call may be wrong. The length of the CDR3 is 17 residues. CDR1 is MDHEN, CDR2 SYDVKM, per germline. The CDR3 region is CASSLWTTGTGMYEQYF. The CDR3 DNA follows: TGTGCCAGCAGTTTATGGACCACCGGGACAGGGATGTACGAGCAGTACTTC.

The genes are TRBV24-1 and TRBJ2-2; TRBD1 aligns across 9 bases. The CDR3 is 15 amino acids. The germline V gene has CDR1 KGHDR and CDR2 SFDVKD. Trimming cost V 5 bases and J 7 bases; bases outside gene matches: 7. CDR3 in amino acids: CATSASTGGNGELFF. CDR3 nucleotide sequence: TGTGCCACCAGTGCCTCTACAGGGGGCAACGGGGAGCTGTTTTTT.

This clonotype occurred a few times. The rearrangement links TRBV20-1 to TRBJ2-1; D unclear. The CDR3 runs to 11 residues. V lost 5 bases, J lost 4 bases, and 6 bases lay in between. Per germline, CDR1 DFQATT and CDR2 SNEGSKA (reference sequence). The CDR3 region has the DNA TGCAGTGCTCAGAAATACAATGAGCAGTTCTTC. Its translation: CSAQKYNEQFF.

A word on this clonotype: Relative to the germline gene, one junction end is altered; a read error may explain this. The V gene is TRBV7-2, the J gene TRBJ1-6, with D hard to call. The CDR3 consists of 17 residues. The germline CDR1 and CDR2 sequences are SGHTA and FQGNSA. The DNA of the CDR3 is TGTGCCAGCAGTTTAGATCGTGGGCAGATCTATAATTCACCCCTCCACTTT. Protein product: CASSLDRGQIYNSPLHF.

This clonotype was seen only a few times. This chain uses TRBV14 with TRBJ1-4; D is ambiguous. Trimming pared 4 bases from V and 0 bases from J, leaving 24 bases between. This CDR3 is 20 amino acids long. Germline CDR1 and CDR2: SGHDN and FVKESK. CDR3 protein: CASSLRQARGDHPTNEKLFF. The CDR3 DNA follows: TGTGCCAGCAGCCTCCGGCAGGCCCGAGGAGACCACCCAACTAATGAAAAACTGTTTTTT.

Points on this clonotype: A much bigger clone sits one base away, suggesting this may be a read error. The chain uses TRBV7-2 and TRBJ2-5; D gene unclear. There are 11 residues in the CDR3. V gave up 6 bases and J gave up 3 bases, with 5 bases separating them. Germline CDR1 SGHTA, CDR2 FQGNSA. The CDR3 sequence is CASRSEETQYF. The CDR3 coding sequence is TGTGCCAGCAGATCCGAAGAGACCCAGTACTTC. The full variable domain, rest sourced from reference TRBV7-2 and TRBJ2-5, is GAGVSQSPSNKVTEKGKDVELRCDPISGHTALYWYRQSLGQGLEFLIYFQGNSAPDKSGLPSDRFSAERTGGSVSTLTIQRTQQEDSAVYLCASRSEETQYFGPGTRLLVL.

About this clonotype itself: A much larger clone differs from this one at a single base, so this may be a read error. This chain joins TRBV6-5 and TRBJ2-3; D is unresolved. This CDR3 has 17 amino acids. CDR1 is MNHEY, CDR2 SVGAGI, per germline. The CDR3 reads CANSYSRRHLSTDTQYF. The CDR3, as DNA: TGTGCCAACAGTTACTCGCGAAGACACCTTAGCACAGATACGCAGTATTTT.

This clonotype was detected ten times or more. The CDR3 DNA reads as TGCAGTGCTAGAGATGCCCTACTTCGAGCCCGGGAGACCCAGTACTTC. Its protein product is CSARDALLRARETQYF. This chain links TRBV20-1 with TRBJ2-5; unclear D gene. V was pared by 0 bases and J by 5 bases, with 19 bases between. CDR3 length: 16 residues. Germline CDR1 is DFQATT and CDR2 is SNEGSKA (reference sequence).

J is TRBJ1-2 and V is TRBV5-4; 11 bases align to TRBD1. CDR1 is SGHNT and CDR2 is YYREEE in the germline V gene (reference sequence). This CDR3 contains 14 residues. Unmatched junction bases numbered 4, after V lost 5 bases and J lost 4 bases. The DNA for the CDR3 is TGTGCCAGCAGACGGACAGGGGGCCGCTATGGCTACACCTTC. It translates to CASRRTGGRYGYTF.